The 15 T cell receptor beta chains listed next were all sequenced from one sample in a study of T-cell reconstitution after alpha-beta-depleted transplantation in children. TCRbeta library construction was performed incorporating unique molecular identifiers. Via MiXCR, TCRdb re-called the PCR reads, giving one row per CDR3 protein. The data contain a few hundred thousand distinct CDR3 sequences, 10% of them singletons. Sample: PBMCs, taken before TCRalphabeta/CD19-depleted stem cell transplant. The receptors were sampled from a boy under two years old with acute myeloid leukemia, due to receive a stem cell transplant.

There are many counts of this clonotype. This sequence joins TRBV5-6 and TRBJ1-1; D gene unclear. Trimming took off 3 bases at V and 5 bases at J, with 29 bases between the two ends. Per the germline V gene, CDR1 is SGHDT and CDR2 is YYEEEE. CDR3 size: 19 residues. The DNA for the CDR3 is TGTGCCAGCAGCTCCATCAGATTTACAACTGCAAGGGAGAGGACTGAAGCTTTCTTT. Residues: CASSSIRFTTARERTEAFF.

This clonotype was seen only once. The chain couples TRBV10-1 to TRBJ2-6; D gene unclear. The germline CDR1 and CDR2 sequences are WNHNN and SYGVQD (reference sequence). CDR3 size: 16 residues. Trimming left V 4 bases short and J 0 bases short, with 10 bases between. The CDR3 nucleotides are TGCGCCAGCAGTGCTCCCAGGTTCTCTGGGGCCAACGTCCTGACTTTC. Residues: CASSAPRFSGANVLTF.

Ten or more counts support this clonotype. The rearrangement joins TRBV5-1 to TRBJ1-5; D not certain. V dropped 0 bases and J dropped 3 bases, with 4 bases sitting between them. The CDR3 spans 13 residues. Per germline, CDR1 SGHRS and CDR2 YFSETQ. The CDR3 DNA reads TGCGCCAGCAGCTTGGGGAACAATCAGCCCCAGCATTTT. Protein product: CASSLGNNQPQHF.

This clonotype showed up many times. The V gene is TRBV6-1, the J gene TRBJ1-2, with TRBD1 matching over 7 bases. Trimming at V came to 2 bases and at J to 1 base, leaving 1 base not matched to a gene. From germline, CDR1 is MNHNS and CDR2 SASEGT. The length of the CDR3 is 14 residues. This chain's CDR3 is CASSERDSNYGYTF. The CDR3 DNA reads TGTGCCAGCAGTGAACGGGACAGTAACTATGGCTACACCTTC.

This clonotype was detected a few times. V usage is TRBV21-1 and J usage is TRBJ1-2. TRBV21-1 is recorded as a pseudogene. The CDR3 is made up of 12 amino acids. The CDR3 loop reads CASSKNNYGYTF. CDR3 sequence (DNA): TGTGCCAGCAGCAAAAATAACTATGGCTACACCTTC.

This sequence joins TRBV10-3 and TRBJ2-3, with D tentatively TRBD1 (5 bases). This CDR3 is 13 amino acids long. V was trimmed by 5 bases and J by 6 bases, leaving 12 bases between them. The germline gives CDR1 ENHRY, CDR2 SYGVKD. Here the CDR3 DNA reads TGTGCCATCAGTAAGGGGCTATTGGATACGCAGTATTTT. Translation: CAISKGLLDTQYF.

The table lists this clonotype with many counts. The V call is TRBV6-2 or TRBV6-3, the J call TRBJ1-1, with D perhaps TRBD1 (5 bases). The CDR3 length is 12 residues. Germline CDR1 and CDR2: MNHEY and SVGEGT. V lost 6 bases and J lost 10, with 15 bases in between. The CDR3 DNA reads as TGTGCCAGCAGGGCATGGGGCGGAGGAGCTTTCTTT. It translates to CASRAWGGGAFF.

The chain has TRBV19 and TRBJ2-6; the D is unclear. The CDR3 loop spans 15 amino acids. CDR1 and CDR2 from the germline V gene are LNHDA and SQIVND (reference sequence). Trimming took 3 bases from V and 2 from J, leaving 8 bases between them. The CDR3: CASSMALAGANVLTF. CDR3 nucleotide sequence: TGTGCCAGTAGTATGGCCCTTGCTGGGGCCAACGTCCTGACTTTC.

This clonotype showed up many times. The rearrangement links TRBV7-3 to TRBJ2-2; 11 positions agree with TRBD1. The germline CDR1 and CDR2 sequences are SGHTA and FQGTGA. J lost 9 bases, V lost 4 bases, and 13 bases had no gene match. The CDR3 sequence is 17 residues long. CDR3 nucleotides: TGTGCCAGCAGCTCGGACAGGGGGCTTGTTGGGACCTGGGAGCTGTTTTTT. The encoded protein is CASSSDRGLVGTWELFF.

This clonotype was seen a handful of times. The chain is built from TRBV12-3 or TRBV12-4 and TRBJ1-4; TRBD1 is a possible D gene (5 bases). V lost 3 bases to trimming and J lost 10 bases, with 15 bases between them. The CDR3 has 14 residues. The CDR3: CASSFGWGPVKLFF. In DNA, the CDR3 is TGTGCCAGCAGTTTTGGGTGGGGCCCAGTAAAACTGTTTTTT.

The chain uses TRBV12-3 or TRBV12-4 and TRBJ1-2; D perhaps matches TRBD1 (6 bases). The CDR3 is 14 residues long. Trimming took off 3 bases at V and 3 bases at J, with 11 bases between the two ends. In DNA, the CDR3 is TGTGCCAGCAGTTTGCAGGGGTCGTACTATGGCTACACCTTC. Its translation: CASSLQGSYYGYTF.

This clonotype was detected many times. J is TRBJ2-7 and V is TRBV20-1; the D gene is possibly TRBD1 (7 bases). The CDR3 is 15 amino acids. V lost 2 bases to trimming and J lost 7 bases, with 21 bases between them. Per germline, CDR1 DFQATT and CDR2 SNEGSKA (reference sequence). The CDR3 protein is CSARKDQGGLREQYF. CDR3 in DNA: TGCAGTGCTAGAAAGGATCAGGGGGGCTTACGGGAGCAGTACTTC.

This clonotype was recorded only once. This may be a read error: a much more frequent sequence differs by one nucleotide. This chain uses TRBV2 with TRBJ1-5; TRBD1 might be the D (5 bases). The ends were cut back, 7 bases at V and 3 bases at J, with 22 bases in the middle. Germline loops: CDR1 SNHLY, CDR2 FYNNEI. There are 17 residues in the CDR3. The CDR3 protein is CASMGGLNSGNNQPQHF. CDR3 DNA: TGTGCCAGCATGGGGGGATTGAACAGCGGAAACAATCAGCCCCAGCATTTT.

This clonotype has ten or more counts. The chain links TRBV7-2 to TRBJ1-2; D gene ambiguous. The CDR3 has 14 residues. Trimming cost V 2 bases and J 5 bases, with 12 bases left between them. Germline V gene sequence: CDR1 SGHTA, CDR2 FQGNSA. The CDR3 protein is CASSLQGIGYGYTF. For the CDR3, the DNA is TGTGCCAGCAGCTTACAAGGGATCGGGTATGGCTACACCTTC.

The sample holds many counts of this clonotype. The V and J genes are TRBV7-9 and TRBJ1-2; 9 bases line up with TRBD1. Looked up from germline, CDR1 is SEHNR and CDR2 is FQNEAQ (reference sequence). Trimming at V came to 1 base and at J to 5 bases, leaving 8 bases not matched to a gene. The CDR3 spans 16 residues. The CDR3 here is CASSLGGTGKLYGYTF. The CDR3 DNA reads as TGTGCCAGCAGCTTAGGTGGGACAGGGAAATTATATGGCTACACCTTC.